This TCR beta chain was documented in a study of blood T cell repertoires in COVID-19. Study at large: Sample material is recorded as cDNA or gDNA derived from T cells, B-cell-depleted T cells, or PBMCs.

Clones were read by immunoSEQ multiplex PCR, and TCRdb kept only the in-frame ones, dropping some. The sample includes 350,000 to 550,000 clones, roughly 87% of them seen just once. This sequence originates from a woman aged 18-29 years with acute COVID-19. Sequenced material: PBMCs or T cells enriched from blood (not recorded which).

This CDR3 reads CASRLTPDRSYTEAFF. The CDR3 DNA reads TGCGCCAGCAGACTAACCCCGGACAGGAGTTACACTGAAGCTTTCTTT. The genes are TRBV5-1 and TRBJ1-1; 7 nucleotides agree with TRBD1. Germline V gene data show CDR1 as SGHRS and CDR2 as YFSETQ. V lost 5 bases and J lost 3; bases outside the gene matches: 13. There are 16 residues in the CDR3.